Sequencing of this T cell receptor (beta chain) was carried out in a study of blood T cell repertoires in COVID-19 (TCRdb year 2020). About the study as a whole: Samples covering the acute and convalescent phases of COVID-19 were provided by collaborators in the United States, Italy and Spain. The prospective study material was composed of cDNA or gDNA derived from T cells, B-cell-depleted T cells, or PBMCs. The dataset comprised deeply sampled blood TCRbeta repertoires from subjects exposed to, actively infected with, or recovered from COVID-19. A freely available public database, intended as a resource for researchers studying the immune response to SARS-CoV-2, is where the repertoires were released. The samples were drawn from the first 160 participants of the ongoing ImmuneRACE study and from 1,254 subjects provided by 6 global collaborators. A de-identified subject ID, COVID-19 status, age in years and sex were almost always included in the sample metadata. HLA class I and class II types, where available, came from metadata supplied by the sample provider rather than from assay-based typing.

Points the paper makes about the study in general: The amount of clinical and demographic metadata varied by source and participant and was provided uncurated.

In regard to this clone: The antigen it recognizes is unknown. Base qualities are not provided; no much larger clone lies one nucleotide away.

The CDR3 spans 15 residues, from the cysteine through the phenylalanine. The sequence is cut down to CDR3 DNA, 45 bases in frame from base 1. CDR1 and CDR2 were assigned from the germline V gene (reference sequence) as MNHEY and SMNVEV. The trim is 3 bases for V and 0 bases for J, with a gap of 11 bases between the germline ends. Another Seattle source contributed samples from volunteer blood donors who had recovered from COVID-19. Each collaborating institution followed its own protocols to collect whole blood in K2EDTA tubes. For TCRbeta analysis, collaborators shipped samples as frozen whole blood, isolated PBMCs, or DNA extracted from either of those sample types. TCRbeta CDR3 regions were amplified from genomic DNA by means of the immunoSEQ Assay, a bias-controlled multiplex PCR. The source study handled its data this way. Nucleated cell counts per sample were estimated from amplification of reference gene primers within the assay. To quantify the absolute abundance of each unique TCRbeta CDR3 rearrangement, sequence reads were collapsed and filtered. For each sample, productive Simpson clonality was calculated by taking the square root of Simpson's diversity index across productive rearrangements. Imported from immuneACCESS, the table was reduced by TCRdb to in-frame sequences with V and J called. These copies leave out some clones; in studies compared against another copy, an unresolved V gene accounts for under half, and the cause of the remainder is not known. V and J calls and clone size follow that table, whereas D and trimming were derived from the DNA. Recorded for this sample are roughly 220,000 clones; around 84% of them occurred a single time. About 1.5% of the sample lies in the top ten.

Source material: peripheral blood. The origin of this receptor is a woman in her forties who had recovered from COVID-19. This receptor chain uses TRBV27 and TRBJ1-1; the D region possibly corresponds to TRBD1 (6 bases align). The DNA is TGTGCCAGCAGTTTGTGGGGGACAATGAACACTGAAGCTTTCTTT. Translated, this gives CASSLWGTMNTEAFF.